The 31 T cell receptor beta chains reported below all come from one sample, sequenced in a study of response to subunit inactivated influenza vaccine. MiXCR, applied by TCRdb to the RT-PCR reads, yields one record per CDR3 protein. The sample has 170,000 or so distinct CDR3 sequences, about 10% seen once. The specimen was CD8+ T cells sorted from PBMCs, collected 23 months after vaccination. These receptors came from a man in his fifties or sixties who received an inactivated influenza vaccine.

In its sample, this clonotype was seen many times. Written as DNA, the CDR3 is TGTGCCAGCAGTTTAGCGGGGAACTCCTACAATGAGCAGTTCTTC. The encoded protein is CASSLAGNSYNEQFF. The chain has TRBV6-5 and TRBJ2-1, with TRBD2 identical over 8 bases. This CDR3 comprises 15 residues. The V and J ends lost 4 bases and 0 bases, in that order; junction bases with no gene match: 2. Germline CDR1 is MNHEY and CDR2 is SVGAGI.

This chain uses TRBV15 with TRBJ2-7, with D unclear. CDR3 length: 13 amino acids. V lost 0 bases and J lost 6, with 9 bases in between. The V gene's germline CDR1 is LNHNV and CDR2 YYDKDF (reference sequence). CDR3 sequence reads: CATSRDRVGEQYF. The CDR3 nucleotides are TGTGCCACCAGCAGAGATCGGGTCGGCGAGCAGTACTTC.

J is TRBJ2-2 and V is TRBV6-2 or TRBV6-3, with 8 nucleotides matching TRBD2. Per germline, CDR1 MNHEY and CDR2 SVGEGT. CDR3 length equals 16 residues. V lost 1 base, J lost 5 bases, and 6 bases stayed unmatched. The CDR3 spells CASSYFAGGPTGELFF. The CDR3 bases are TGTGCCAGCAGTTACTTTGCGGGGGGACCAACCGGGGAGCTGTTTTTT.

In this sample, this clonotype turned up a few times. J is TRBJ2-3 and V is TRBV7-9; a possible D gene is TRBD2 (7 bases). The germline V gene has CDR1 SEHNR and CDR2 FQNEAQ (reference sequence). The CDR3 length is 16 residues. Deletions cut 2 bases from V and 0 bases from J, with 12 bases between. CDR3 nucleotide sequence: TGTGCCAGCAGCTTAAGTCGGGGGGCTAGCACAGATACGCAGTATTTT. Protein: CASSLSRGASTDTQYF.

The CDR3 loop reads CASSPLDVGELFF. The CDR3 DNA sequence: TGTGCCAGCAGTCCACTAGACGTCGGGGAGCTGTTTTTT. The chain combines TRBV2 with TRBJ2-2; D may be TRBD2 (5 bases). This CDR3 comprises 13 residues. V was cut by 5 bases and J by 7 bases, with 11 bases left in between. Per the germline V gene, CDR1 is SNHLY and CDR2 is FYNNEI.

This clonotype has ten or more counts. This likely comes from a read error, as the CDR3 has no conserved phenylalanine or tryptophan at its end. The DNA is left out, because the CDR3 cannot be placed on it with certainty; the CDR3 is given as TCRdb lists it. The chain has TRBV4-1 and TRBJ2-1; the table names TRBD2, a call not compared with the DNA. Germline CDR1 is MGHRA and CDR2 is YSYEKL. Inclusive of both ends, the CDR3 amounts to 15 amino acids. CDR3 amino acids: CASSHPEGASGPPLL.

This clonotype was observed a handful of times. This CDR3 is CASSFLSRSRNEQFF. In DNA, the CDR3 is TGTGCCAGCAGCTTCCTTTCTAGAAGCCGCAATGAGCAGTTCTTC. The V gene is TRBV7-9, the J gene TRBJ2-1; D is uncertain. Deletions cut 3 bases from V and 6 bases from J, with 15 bases between. This CDR3 region has 15 residues. Germline CDR1 SEHNR, CDR2 FQNEAQ (reference sequence). The variable domain in full, with the rest retrieved from reference TRBV7-9 and TRBJ2-1, is DTGVSQNPRHKITKRGQNVTFRCDPISEHNRLYWYRQTLGQGPEFLTYFQNEAQLEKSRLLSDRFSAERPKGSFSTLEIQRTEQGDSAMYLCASSFLSRSRNEQFFGPGTRLTVL.

The table lists this clonotype with a few counts. The chain joins TRBV12-3 or TRBV12-4 to TRBJ2-3; 7 bases fit TRBD2. CDR3 length: 18 amino acids. V lost 6 bases, J lost 0 bases, and 15 bases stayed unmatched. CDR3 coding DNA: TGTGCCAGCAGCCCCCATGGGGGGGAGAGGACTAGCACAGATACGCAGTATTTT. Translation gives CASSPHGGERTSTDTQYF.

This clonotype was seen many times. The chain couples TRBV15 to TRBJ2-1; D gene ambiguous. Trimming pared 0 bases from V and 4 bases from J, leaving 10 bases between. From germline, CDR1 is LNHNV and CDR2 YYDKDF (reference sequence). There are 15 residues in the CDR3. The CDR3 reads CATSRDRAVYNEQFF. CDR3 nucleotide sequence: TGTGCCACCAGCAGAGATCGGGCGGTATACAATGAGCAGTTCTTC.

This chain links TRBV14 with TRBJ2-3, with D perhaps being TRBD1 or TRBD2 (6 bases each). Per germline, CDR1 SGHDN and CDR2 FVKESK. The CDR3 runs to 17 residues. Deletions cut 4 bases from V and 6 bases from J, with 23 bases between. The CDR3 reads CASSPSGRGGLMDTQYF. DNA for the CDR3: TGTGCCAGCAGCCCCTCCGGGAGAGGGGGTCTGATGGATACGCAGTATTTT.

This clonotype was recorded a few times. V gene TRBV9 combines with J gene TRBJ2-1, with D perhaps matching TRBD2 (6 bases). V dropped 0 bases and J dropped 7 bases, with 14 bases sitting between them. CDR1 and CDR2 (germline): SGDLS, YYNGEE. CDR3 length equals 15 residues. The CDR3: CASSVEGTESNEQFF. CDR3 DNA sequence: TGTGCCAGCAGCGTAGAAGGGACTGAGAGTAATGAGCAGTTCTTC. Supplemented by reference TRBV9 and TRBJ2-1, the full variable domain reads DSGVTQTPKHLITATGQRVTLRCSPRSGDLSVYWYQQSLDQGLQFLIQYYNGEERAKGNILERFSAQQFPDLHSELNLSSLELGDSALYFCASSVEGTESNEQFFGPGTRLTVL.

This clonotype was found many times. The chain links TRBV4-2 to TRBJ2-7; D unclear. The ends were cut back, 0 bases at V and 2 bases at J, with 5 bases in the middle. CDR3 length equals 13 residues. From germline, CDR1 is LGHNA and CDR2 YNFKEQ. This chain's CDR3 is CASSQDTTYEQYF. CDR3 in DNA: TGTGCCAGCAGCCAAGACACCACCTACGAGCAGTACTTC.

The V call is TRBV27, the J call TRBJ2-7, with D uncertain. V was cut by 7 bases and J by 3 bases, with 7 bases left in between. The CDR3 has 11 residues. Germline values: CDR1 MNHEY, CDR2 SMNVEV (reference sequence). The CDR3 bases are TGTGCCAGCACCTGGGGCTACGAGCAGTACTTC. Encoded protein: CASTWGYEQYF.

This clonotype appeared a single time. V gene TRBV2 combines with J gene TRBJ1-4; D may be TRBD1 (6 bases). The germline gives CDR1 SNHLY, CDR2 FYNNEI. Trimming removed 1 base from V and 5 bases from J, with 14 bases in between. The CDR3 is 16 amino acids. The CDR3 region has the DNA TGTGCCAGCAGTGAAGGTGGGGGCCTACTAAATGAAAAACTGTTTTTT. As protein: CASSEGGGLLNEKLFF.

Only a few counts were recorded for this clonotype. The chain is built from TRBV3-1 and TRBJ2-1, with D tentatively TRBD2 (7 bases). Trimming left V 4 bases short and J 5 bases short, with 9 bases between. This CDR3 region has 13 residues. Germline assignment: CDR1 LGHDT and CDR2 YNNKEL (reference sequence). This CDR3 reads CASSPGGNNEQFF. The CDR3 bases are TGTGCCAGCAGCCCGGGGGGCAACAATGAGCAGTTCTTC.

This clonotype was detected only a few times. This rearrangement joins TRBV4-1 to TRBJ1-2; D perhaps matches TRBD1 (5 bases). V was trimmed by 5 bases and J by 7 bases, leaving 17 bases between them. The germline gives CDR1 MGHRA, CDR2 YSYEKL. This CDR3 is built from 14 residues. CDR3 bases: TGCGCCAGCAGCGCAGATACCCCGGGGCTTGGCTACACCTTC. It translates to CASSADTPGLGYTF.

This clonotype showed up just a few times. The chain is built from TRBV15 and TRBJ1-4; D may be TRBD1 (5 bases). The CDR3 consists of 16 residues. V lost 8 bases, J lost 8 bases, and 24 bases lay in between. Germline CDR1 LNHNV, CDR2 YYDKDF (reference sequence). CDR3 DNA: TGTGCCACCGCCGAACACCGGTCCGGGGCCGAAGAAAAACTGTTTTTT. Its translation is CATAEHRSGAEEKLFF.

This clonotype was found a few times. This chain connects TRBV6-2 or TRBV6-3 to TRBJ2-1; D tentatively reads TRBD1 or TRBD2 (5 bases each). Trimming took 2 bases from V and 4 from J, leaving 12 bases between them. The V gene's germline CDR1 is MNHEY and CDR2 SVGEGT. This CDR3 has 15 residues. The CDR3 sequence: CASSYGQGPYNEQFF. In DNA form, the CDR3 reads TGTGCCAGCAGTTACGGGCAGGGACCGTACAATGAGCAGTTCTTC.

This clonotype was counted at least ten times. The chain carries TRBV20-1 and TRBJ2-3; D might be TRBD1 or TRBD2, each matching 5 bases. The V gene's germline CDR1 is DFQATT and CDR2 SNEGSKA (reference sequence). V was shortened by 6 bases and J by 7 bases, with 11 bases between the two germline ends. The CDR3 sequence is 11 residues long. This chain's CDR3 is CSAEGTHTQYF. CDR3 coding DNA: TGCAGTGCGGAAGGGACCCATACGCAGTATTTT.

This chain links TRBV7-9 with TRBJ2-1; D is uncertain. This CDR3 region has 13 residues. V lost 1 base to trimming and J lost 7 bases, with 8 bases between them. Germline values: CDR1 SEHNR, CDR2 FQNEAQ (reference sequence). The CDR3, as DNA: TGTGCCAGCAGCTTAGTTCTCGAGAATGAGCAGTTCTTC. This translates into CASSLVLENEQFF. Filled out from reference TRBV7-9 and TRBJ2-1, the complete variable domain reads DTGVSQNPRHKITKRGQNVTFRCDPISEHNRLYWYRQTLGQGPEFLTYFQNEAQLEKSRLLSDRFSAERPKGSFSTLEIQRTEQGDSAMYLCASSLVLENEQFFGPGTRLTVL.

V is TRBV2 and J is TRBJ2-1, with D perhaps matching TRBD1 (5 bases). V was shortened by 8 bases and J by 3 bases, with 14 bases between the two germline ends. Germline assignment: CDR1 SNHLY and CDR2 FYNNEI. This CDR3 has 14 residues. CDR3 amino acids: CASGASTYYNEQFF. CDR3 nucleotides: TGTGCCAGCGGGGCTAGTACCTACTACAATGAGCAGTTCTTC.

The chain uses TRBV7-9 and TRBJ2-1, with D possibly matching TRBD2 (7 bases). CDR1 is SEHNR, CDR2 FQNEAQ, per germline (reference sequence). V lost 3 bases to trimming and J lost 8 bases, with 20 bases between them. The CDR3 spans 16 residues. CDR3 residues: CASSFMLRGAKDEQFF. The CDR3, as DNA: TGTGCCAGCAGCTTTATGTTACGGGGGGCGAAGGATGAGCAGTTCTTC.

In its sample, this clonotype was seen many times. The chain combines TRBV2 with TRBJ1-1, with D possibly being TRBD1 (5 bases). This CDR3 is built from 16 residues. V gave up 6 bases and J gave up 1 base, with 18 bases separating them. The V gene's germline CDR1 is SNHLY and CDR2 FYNNEI. CDR3 amino acids: CASRGRGGARNTEAFF. The DNA for the CDR3 is TGTGCCAGCAGAGGAAGAGGTGGGGCAAGGAACACTGAAGCTTTCTTT.

This clonotype was observed a handful of times. The chain carries TRBV5-6 and TRBJ1-5; no clear D. The length of the CDR3 is 13 residues. V shed 3 bases and J shed 4 bases, with 8 bases lying between them. From germline, CDR1 is SGHDT and CDR2 YYEEEE. The CDR3 reads CASSYGSNQPQHF. DNA for the CDR3: TGTGCCAGCAGCTACGGTTCAAATCAGCCCCAGCATTTT. Combining the CDR3 with reference TRBV5-6 and TRBJ1-5 gives the whole variable domain DAGVTQSPTHLIKTRGQQVTLRCSPKSGHDTVSWYQQALGQGPQFIFQYYEEEERQRGNFPDRFSGHQFPNYSSELNVNALLLGDSALYLCASSYGSNQPQHFGDGTRLSIL.

The rearrangement links TRBV28 to TRBJ2-1, with TRBD2 matching over 15 bases. Per the germline V gene, CDR1 is MDHEN and CDR2 is SYDVKM. V was clipped by 6 bases and J by 7 bases; unmatched bases: 10. This CDR3 has 17 amino acids. CDR3: CASSSPGLAGGHNEQFF. CDR3 DNA: TGTGCCAGCAGCTCTCCCGGACTAGCGGGAGGGCATAATGAGCAGTTCTTC.

On this clonotype itself: At one boundary the junction diverges from the germline segment, which might be a read error. The chain combines TRBV4-2 with TRBJ2-5, with unresolved D. The CDR3 extends over 16 amino acids. CDR1 LGHNA and CDR2 YNFKEQ come from the germline V gene. CDR3 in DNA: TGTGCCAGCGGCCAAGAGATAGGGTTGGTATCAGAGACCCAGTACTTC. It encodes CASGQEIGLVSETQYF.

The chain's CDR3 is CASNPLGAGASYEQYF. The CDR3 DNA follows: TGTGCCAGCAACCCCCTCGGGGCAGGGGCTTCCTACGAGCAGTACTTC. The chain employs TRBV7-9 and TRBJ2-7; a possible D gene is TRBD1 (6 bases). CDR3 size: 16 residues. V was pared by 7 bases and J by 1 base, with 20 bases between. CDR1 SEHNR and CDR2 FQNEAQ come from the germline V gene (reference sequence).

The V call is TRBV6-5, the J call TRBJ2-3; no clear D. The V gene lost 4 bases and the J gene lost 1 base, with 9 bases spanning the gap. CDR1 and CDR2 from the germline V gene are MNHEY and SVGAGI. CDR3 size: 14 residues. In nucleotides, the CDR3 is TGTGCCAGCAGTTGGCGCCAGGGCACAGATACGCAGTATTTT. Translation: CASSWRQGTDTQYF.

There are a few counts of this clonotype. The chain carries TRBV20-1 and TRBJ2-7; the match to TRBD1 covers 11 bases. V gave up 1 base and J gave up 3 bases; unmatched junction bases: 2. Germline-derived CDR1 and CDR2 are DFQATT and SNEGSKA (reference sequence). The CDR3 totals 14 residues. The CDR3: CSARGGQGVYEQYF. CDR3 nucleotide sequence: TGCAGTGCTAGAGGGGGACAGGGGGTCTACGAGCAGTACTTC.

The genes are TRBV7-6 and TRBJ2-1; a possible D gene is TRBD2 (5 bases). This CDR3 is 14 amino acids long. The germline V gene encodes CDR1 SGHVS and CDR2 FNYEAQ. V lost 1 base, J lost 6 bases, and 10 bases lay in between. CDR3 residues: CASSLVGEINEQFF. The CDR3 nucleotides are TGTGCCAGCAGCTTAGTCGGGGAAATCAATGAGCAGTTCTTC.

J is TRBJ1-1 and V is TRBV10-2; a weak D match, TRBD1 (5 bases). V dropped 3 bases and J dropped 1 base, with 12 bases sitting between them. The CDR3 covers 15 residues. CDR1 is WSHSY, CDR2 SAAADI, per germline. DNA of the CDR3: TGCGCCAGCAGTGAAAGCGGGGCAGGGAACACTGAAGCTTTCTTT. Encoded protein: CASSESGAGNTEAFF.